This T cell receptor (beta chain) was sequenced for a study of T-cell reconstitution after alpha-beta-depleted transplantation in children. This CDR3 contains 15 residues. Germline V CDR1 and CDR2: SGHDT, YYEEEE. V was shortened by 5 bases and J by 1 base, with 15 bases between the two germline ends. This clonotype has only one observation. TCRbeta library construction was performed incorporating unique molecular identifiers. TCRdb re-analysed the PCR reads in MiXCR, keeping a single row per CDR3 protein. The table lists over 150,000 distinct CDR3 sequences, 13% to 15% of them singletons. The TCR was taken from a human donor who donated a stem cell graft to a child with acute lymphoblastic leukemia. The chain uses TRBV5-6 and TRBJ1-1; D is unclear. The material was PBMCs from the stem cell graft donor, obtained from the stem cell graft. The CDR3 nucleotides read TGTGCCAGCAGATCTAGACGGACGCCGAACACTGAAGCTTTCTTT. Its translation: CASRSRRTPNTEAFF.